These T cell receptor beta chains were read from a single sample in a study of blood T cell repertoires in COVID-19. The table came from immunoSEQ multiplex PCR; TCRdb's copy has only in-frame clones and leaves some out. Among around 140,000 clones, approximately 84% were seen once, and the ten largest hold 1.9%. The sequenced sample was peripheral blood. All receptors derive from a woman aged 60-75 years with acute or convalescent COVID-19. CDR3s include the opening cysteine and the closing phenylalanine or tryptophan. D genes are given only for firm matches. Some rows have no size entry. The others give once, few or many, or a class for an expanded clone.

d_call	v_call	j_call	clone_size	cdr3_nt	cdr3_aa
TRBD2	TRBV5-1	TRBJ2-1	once	TGCGCCAGCAGCTTGGCGACTAGCTCCGACAATGAGCAGTTCTTC	CASSLATSSDNEQFF
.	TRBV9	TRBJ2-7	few	TGTGCCAGCAGCCCCGTAGGGGCCCTTTACGAGCAGTACTTC	CASSPVGALYEQYF
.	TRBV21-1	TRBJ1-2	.	TGTGCCAGCAGCAAAGGTCACTGCTATGGCTACACCTTC	CASSKGHCYGYTF
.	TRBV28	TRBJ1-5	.	TGTGCCAGCAGTTTATTGGGGGGGGGTCAGCCCCAGCATTTT	CASSLLGGGQPQHF
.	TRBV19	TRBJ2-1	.	TGTGCCAGTAGTAGTAACAATGAGCAGTTCTTC	CASSSNNEQFF
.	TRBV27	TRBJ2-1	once	TGTGCCAGCAGTCCTCTCATGCGGAGGAATGAGCAGTTCTTC	CASSPLMRRNEQFF
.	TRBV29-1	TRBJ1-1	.	TGCAGCGTTGAAGTCTTGACCAGCGGAGCTTTCTTT	CSVEVLTSGAFF
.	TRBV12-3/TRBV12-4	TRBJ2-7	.	TGTGCCAGCAGCTCGAGATACGAGCAGTACTTC	CASSSRYEQYF
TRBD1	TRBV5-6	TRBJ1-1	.	TGTGCCAGCAGTTACCCGGGACAGGGGATCCGGGTCACTGAAGCTTTCTTT	CASSYPGQGIRVTEAFF
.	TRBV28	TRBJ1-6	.	TGTGCCAGCAGTTTAAGCCTCTTCGGCAGGGAAGGTACACCCCTCCACTTT	CASSLSLFGREGTPLHF
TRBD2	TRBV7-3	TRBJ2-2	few	TGTGCCAGCAGCTCCCGGGCTAGCGGGAAGCGCGGGGAGCTGTTTTTT	CASSSRASGKRGELFF
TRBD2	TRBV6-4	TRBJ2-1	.	TGTGCCCCCGGGGAGCGGGAACGAAATGAGCAGTTCTTC	CAPGERERNEQFF
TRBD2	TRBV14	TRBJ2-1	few	TGTGCCAGCAGCCAAAAGACTAGCGGCTTCTCCTACAATGAGCAGTTCTTC	CASSQKTSGFSYNEQFF
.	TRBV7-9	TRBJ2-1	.	TGTGCCAGCAGCTCCACATACAATGAGCAGTTCTTC	CASSSTYNEQFF
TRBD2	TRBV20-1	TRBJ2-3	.	TGCAGTGCTTACGGGAGGGATACGCAGTATTTT	CSAYGRDTQYF
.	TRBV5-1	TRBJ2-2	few	TGCGCCAGCAGCCAAAACACCGGGGAGCTGTTTTTT	CASSQNTGELFF
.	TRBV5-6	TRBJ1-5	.	TGTGCCAGCAGCTTGTCCAGGGGCATCAGGCAGCCCCAGCATTTT	CASSLSRGIRQPQHF
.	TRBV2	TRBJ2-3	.	TGTGCCAGCAGTGGGCCGTCTGGCGATACGCAGTATTTT	CASSGPSGDTQYF
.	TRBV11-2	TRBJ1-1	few	TGTGCCAGCAGTCTTCTTGGGCGGAGGGACACTGAAGCTTTCTTT	CASSLLGRRDTEAFF
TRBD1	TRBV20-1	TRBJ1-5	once	TGCAGTGCTAGTAGTCAGGGACAGGTTAGCAATCAGCCCCAGCATTTT	CSASSQGQVSNQPQHF
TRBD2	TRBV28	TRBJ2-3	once	TGTGCCAGCAGCCCAGCGGGGAGCACAGATACGCAGTATTTT	CASSPAGSTDTQYF
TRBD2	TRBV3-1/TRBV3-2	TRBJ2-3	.	TGTGCCAGCAGCCAACCTACTAGCGCATCAGATACGCAGTATTTT	CASSQPTSASDTQYF
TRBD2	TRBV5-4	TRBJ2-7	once	TGTGCCAGTACTGGGACTAACTCCTACGAGCAGTACTTC	CASTGTNSYEQYF
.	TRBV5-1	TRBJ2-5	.	TGCGCCAGCAGCCTTAACTCCGACTTGATACAAGAGACCCAGTACTTC	CASSLNSDLIQETQYF